The rows below give T cell receptor beta chains drawn from one sample of a study of T cells in localized non-small cell lung cancer. Here immunoSEQ multiplex PCR was the method, and the copy in TCRdb shows in-frame clones only, minus some. The table shows roughly 24,000 clones, with roughly 80% occurring only once. The sequenced sample was peripheral blood, obtained before any cancer treatment. The receptors originated from a man between 40 and 70 years old with stage III squamous cell lung carcinoma. Each CDR3 is given with its conserved first and last residue. The D gene is left open where the match is weak. Not all rows give a size; the values are once, few, many and, for expanded clones, a class.

d_gene,j_gene,abundance,v_gene,CDR3aa
NA,TRBJ2-5,NA,TRBV9,CASSVGVQETQYF
NA,TRBJ2-5,NA,TRBV6-5,CASSPNMGTQYF
TRBD2,TRBJ2-6,once,TRBV11-1,CASSSTSGGSGANVLTF
NA,TRBJ2-3,NA,TRBV27,CASTDTDTQYF
TRBD1,TRBJ1-2,NA,TRBV6-5,CASTPGQNYGYTF
NA,TRBJ2-3,NA,TRBV7-8,CASSPSQRGTDTQYF
NA,TRBJ2-5,once,TRBV6-1,CASRTRTVQETQYF
NA,TRBJ1-1,NA,TRBV4-1,CASSQILNTEAFF
NA,TRBJ2-6,NA,TRBV5-1,CASSLRSTGANVLTF
TRBD2,TRBJ2-3,once,TRBV28,CASSLLLAGVTDTQYF
TRBD1,TRBJ1-2,NA,TRBV27,CASSITGANYGYTF
NA,TRBJ1-1,few,TRBV29-1,CSVSHTEAFF
NA,TRBJ1-1,NA,TRBV7-3,CASSFTGGTEAFF
NA,TRBJ2-1,once,TRBV29-1,CSVEGGLYLYNEQFF
TRBD1,TRBJ2-7,NA,TRBV11-1,CASSYSRTGVYEQYF
NA,TRBJ1-1,NA,TRBV19,CASRQGNANTEAFF
NA,TRBJ1-3,once,TRBV25-1,CASSEFATLDAIYF
TRBD1,TRBJ1-1,NA,TRBV19,CASRQLRDRSTEAFF
NA,TRBJ2-3,NA,TRBV4-2,CASSPNGGRTTDTQYF
NA,TRBJ1-2,NA,TRBV19,CASGQMPQENYGYTF
TRBD1,TRBJ2-7,NA,TRBV5-4,CASSGGQGAYEQYF
NA,TRBJ1-1,NA,TRBV6-1,CASSDSALNTEAFF
NA,TRBJ1-4,NA,TRBV21-1,CASSNQGPGVYEKLFF
TRBD2,TRBJ2-5,once,TRBV29-1,CSVRTSGGRETQYF